These 5 T cell receptor beta chains were all obtained from the same sample, sequenced in a study of blood T cell repertoires in COVID-19. Data came from immunoSEQ multiplex PCR; TCRdb stores just in-frame clones and leaves some out. The sample lists approximately 210,000 clones; more than 65% were seen once. The sample was peripheral blood. These receptors were collected from a woman older than 75 with acute or convalescent COVID-19.

The chain couples TRBV4-3 to TRBJ2-3, with 7 bases identical to TRBD2. The germline gives CDR1 LGHNA, CDR2 YSLEER. V lost 2 bases to trimming and J lost 1 base; unmatched junction nucleotides: 3. CDR3 length: 15 residues. The CDR3 loop reads CASSQQSGGTDTQYF. CDR3 bases: TGCGCCAGCAGCCAACAGAGCGGGGGCACAGATACGCAGTATTTT.

CDR3 DNA: TGTGCCGCCTCGACAGTCTCCTATAATTCACCCCTCCACTTT. Its protein product is CAASTVSYNSPLHF. The gene calls are TRBV3-1 (or the pseudogene TRBV3-2) and TRBJ1-6; a possible D gene is TRBD1 (5 bases). The CDR3 is 14 residues long. The V gene lost 11 bases and the J gene lost 0 bases, with 11 bases spanning the gap. Germline-derived CDR1 and CDR2 are LGHDT and YNNKEL (reference sequence).

This chain joins TRBV30 and TRBJ2-3; 8 bases are a match to TRBD2. Germline assignment: CDR1 GTSNPN and CDR2 SVGIG (reference sequence). V gave up 5 bases and J gave up 1 base; unmatched junction bases: 8. The CDR3 loop spans 15 amino acids. CDR3 sequence: CAWGPTSGRTDTQYF. CDR3 sequence (DNA): TGTGCCTGGGGCCCCACTAGCGGACGCACAGATACGCAGTATTTT.

This rearrangement joins TRBV3-1 (or the pseudogene TRBV3-2) to TRBJ1-1; D is perhaps TRBD1 (6 bases). The V end was cut by 2 bases, the J end by 6 bases, with 13 bases between. Per the germline V gene, CDR1 is LGHDT and CDR2 is YNNKEL (reference sequence). CDR3 length: 14 amino acids. In DNA, the CDR3 is TGTGCCAGCAGCCAAATGGCGGCAGGGGCTGAAGCTTTCTTT. Translating it yields CASSQMAAGAEAFF.

The chain combines TRBV19 with TRBJ1-2; D not certain. The V end lost 0 bases, the J end lost 7 bases, and 6 bases lay between the germline ends. Germline V lookup: CDR1 LNHDA, CDR2 SQIVND (reference sequence). This CDR3 has 12 amino acids. The CDR3 bases are TGTGCCAGTAGTATAGAGTCCTTTGGCTACACCTTC. Translated: CASSIESFGYTF.